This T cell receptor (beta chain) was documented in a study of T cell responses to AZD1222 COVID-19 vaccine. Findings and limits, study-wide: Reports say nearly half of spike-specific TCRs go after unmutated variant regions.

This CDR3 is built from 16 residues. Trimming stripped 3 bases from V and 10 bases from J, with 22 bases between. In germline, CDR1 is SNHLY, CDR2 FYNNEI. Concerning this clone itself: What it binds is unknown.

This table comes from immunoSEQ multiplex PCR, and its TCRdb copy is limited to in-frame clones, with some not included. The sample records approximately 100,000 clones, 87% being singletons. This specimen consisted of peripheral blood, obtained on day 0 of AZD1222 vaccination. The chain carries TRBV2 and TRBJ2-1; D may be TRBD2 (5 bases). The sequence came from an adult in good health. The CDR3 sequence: CASSDSASSSNPEQFF. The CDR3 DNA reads TGTGCCAGCAGTGATTCTGCTAGCTCCTCAAATCCGGAGCAGTTCTTC.